This TCR beta chain was observed in a study of beta chain features in type 1 diabetes. CDR1 and CDR2 from the germline V gene are KGHSH and LQKENI. The CDR3 contains 15 residues. V lost 2 bases to trimming and J lost 6 bases; unmatched junction nucleotides: 6. Study-wide findings and caveats: Moderate yet significant TCRB CDR3 shortening was seen in Type 1 diabetes patients in all four CD4+ subsets.

This clone was counted a few times. Its antigen is not known. The study reverse transcribed the entire isolated RNA, so it sequenced expressed TCRB transcripts. Sequencing used immunoSEQ multiplex PCR; TCRdb keeps in-frame clones, though not all of them. The repertoire has some 900,000 clones, roughly 16% of them found once; the top ten carry 0.023%. This clonotype was obtained from a woman aged 18 to 35 in good health. The sequenced material came from naive CD4+ T cells from blood. The chain is built from TRBV18 and TRBJ1-5, with 8 bases that match TRBD1. CDR3 protein: CASSPVPGGIQPQHF. DNA of the CDR3: TGTGCCAGCTCACCAGTCCCAGGGGGCATTCAGCCCCAGCATTTT.